This is a list of T cell receptor beta chains from one sample in a study of T cell repertoires in cytomegalovirus infection. TCRdb independently ran MiXCR on the reads; one entry per CDR3 protein. Seen here are 450,000 to 550,000 distinct CDR3 sequences, approximately 46% observed once, and the top ten hold around two fifths. No cognate antigen is known for these TCRs. The sample here was cultured PBMCs, taken from culture after CMV antigen stimulation. These receptors all stem from a human donor in good health (CMV status not recorded). Some clones in this sample may be carry-over from other donors' samples. Each CDR3 is given with its conserved first and last residue. The D gene is left open where the match is weak. Size is stated for part of the rows, as once, few or many counts, or as a class when the clone is expanded.

NA	NA	TRBV20-1	TRBJ2-5	TGCAGTGCTAGTGGAGGGGGTGACGAAACCCAGTACTTC	CSASGGGDETQYF
NA	NA	TRBV20-1	TRBJ1-1	TGCAGTGCTAGACCACCTGTCTTTAGGTCGCGAACCGCTGAAGCTTTCTTT	CSARPPVFRSRTAEAFF
TRBD2	many	TRBV7-2	TRBJ2-7	TGTGCCAGCAGCTTAGACGCTAGCGGAAGGGAGCAGTACTTC	CASSLDASGREQYF
NA	NA	TRBV28	TRBJ1-5	TGTGCCAGCAGTTTTAGGTCCTATCAGCCCCAGCATTTT	CASSFRSYQPQHF
NA	NA	TRBV27	TRBJ1-4	TGTGCCAGCAGTCTCGGACAGAGACCAACTAATGAAAAACTGTTTTTT	CASSLGQRPTNEKLFF
NA	few	TRBV6-6	TRBJ2-1	TGTGCCAGCAGGGGAGTCGGGGGTCCGAGGGATGAGCAGTTCTTC	CASRGVGGPRDEQFF
NA	NA	TRBV6-2/TRBV6-3	TRBJ1-1	TGTGCCAGCAAGGACCGTGAAGAGGTCTCTAAAGCTTTCTTT	CASKDREEVSKAFF
NA	NA	TRBV10-3	TRBJ1-6	TGTGCCACCAGGGGTTCGGGGACACCCCTCCACTTT	CATRGSGTPLHF
NA	NA	TRBV12-3/TRBV12-4	TRBJ1-1	TGTGCCAGCAGTTTATGGATGGGGGGAGCTTTCTTT	CASSLWMGGAFF
NA	NA	TRBV7-9	TRBJ1-1	TGTGCCAGCAGGGGGGGACAAGCGAACACTGAAGCTTTCTTT	CASRGGQANTEAFF
TRBD2	NA	TRBV4-2	TRBJ2-3	TGTGCCAGCAGCCAAGCCCGGGGGGGGGATACGCAGTATTTT	CASSQARGGDTQYF
NA	NA	TRBV12-3/TRBV12-4	TRBJ1-6	TGTGCCAGCAGCCCTAGTCGATTTGGGAATTCACCCCTCCACTTT	CASSPSRFGNSPLHF
NA	NA	TRBV5-4	TRBJ2-7	TGTGCCAGCAGCCCCAAAACAGGCTACGAGCAGTACTTC	CASSPKTGYEQYF
NA	NA	TRBV3-1	TRBJ2-1	TGTGCCAGCAGCCAAGTACGCAGTGAGCAGTTCTTC	CASSQVRSEQFF
TRBD1	few	TRBV6-1	TRBJ2-1	TGTGCCAGCAGCAGACAGGGCGATGAGCAGTTCTTC	CASSRQGDEQFF
NA	NA	TRBV7-8	TRBJ2-3	TGTGCCAGCAGCCTCGCCGGACACGAAACGCAGTATTTT	CASSLAGHETQYF
NA	NA	TRBV15	TRBJ1-2	TGTGCCACCAGCAGAGGGAGGACGGCCTATGGCTACACCTTC	CATSRGRTAYGYTF
NA	few	TRBV11-2	TRBJ2-6	TGTGCCAGCAGTCCCTTGGAGGGATTGGGGGCCAACGTCCTGACTTTC	CASSPLEGLGANVLTF
NA	NA	TRBV20-1	TRBJ1-2	TGCAGTGCTAGAGATCGGAGGGGGAACTATGGCTACACCTTC	CSARDRRGNYGYTF
NA	few	TRBV18	TRBJ2-3	TGTGCCAGCTCCGAGACTAGTCTGACATACGATACGCAGTATTTT	CASSETSLTYDTQYF
TRBD2	NA	TRBV5-1	TRBJ2-1	TGCGCCAGCAGCCAAGGGACTAGCGGGGTCTACAATGAGCAGTTCTTC	CASSQGTSGVYNEQFF
TRBD2	few	TRBV6-1	TRBJ2-5	TGTGCCAGTAGCGGGAGGGCCGAATCAGAGACCCAGTACTTC	CASSGRAESETQYF
NA	NA	TRBV7-6	TRBJ1-3	TGTGCCAGCAGCTTAGCGATGGGGTTGGGGCCGGCTGGAAACACCATATATTTT	CASSLAMGLGPAGNTIYF
NA	NA	TRBV20-1	TRBJ2-1	TGCAGTGCTAGAGGAGGCAGCTATGAGCAGTTCTTC	CSARGGSYEQFF
TRBD1	NA	TRBV7-6	TRBJ1-2	TGTGCCAGCAGTCCCGACAGGGCAAACTATGGCTACACCTTC	CASSPDRANYGYTF
NA	few	TRBV6-2/TRBV6-3	TRBJ2-7	TGTGCCAGCACGATGGATACCTCCTACGAGCAGTACTTC	CASTMDTSYEQYF
NA	many	TRBV7-2	TRBJ2-3	TGTGCCAGCAGCCGGACTGGAGGGCTGACAGATACGCAGTATTTT	CASSRTGGLTDTQYF
NA	NA	TRBV20-1	TRBJ2-7	TGCAGTGCTAGAGATCAGGCCACGGGGCAGGGGTACTTC	CSARDQATGQGYF
NA	NA	TRBV25-1	TRBJ2-1	TGTGCCAGCAGCGGAGACAGGGGAGGGTGGAATGAGCAGTTCTTC	CASSGDRGGWNEQFF
TRBD1	NA	TRBV7-2	TRBJ2-3	TGTGCCAGCAGCGCCCAGGGGGCAGATACGCAGTATTTT	CASSAQGADTQYF
TRBD1	NA	TRBV14	TRBJ2-3	TGTGCCAGCAGCCACAGGGGGCACGCAGATACGCAGTATTTT	CASSHRGHADTQYF
NA	few	TRBV7-6	TRBJ1-4	TGTGCCAGCAGCTTAAGGCCCTCTGACAGAAGAACTAATGAAAAACTGTTTTTT	CASSLRPSDRRTNEKLFF
NA	few	TRBV7-2	TRBJ1-3	TGTGCCAGCAGCTCCCAACAAGGTGATAGACGAAACACCATATATTTT	CASSSQQGDRRNTIYF
NA	NA	TRBV19	TRBJ1-5	TGTGCCAGTAGTACCTTGACAGAGGCCAATCAGCCCCAGCATTTT	CASSTLTEANQPQHF
NA	NA	TRBV5-1	TRBJ1-4	TGCGCCAGCAGCTCTGAGGGAGGGCTCCCCGAAAAACTGTTTTTT	CASSSEGGLPEKLFF
TRBD1	once	TRBV5-4	TRBJ2-1	TGTGCCAGCAGGTTGGGACAGTCTTATAATGAGCAGTTCTTC	CASRLGQSYNEQFF
NA	NA	TRBV19	TRBJ2-5	TGTGCCAGTAGTATTAGCCGGGCCAGGGAGACCCAGTACTTC	CASSISRARETQYF